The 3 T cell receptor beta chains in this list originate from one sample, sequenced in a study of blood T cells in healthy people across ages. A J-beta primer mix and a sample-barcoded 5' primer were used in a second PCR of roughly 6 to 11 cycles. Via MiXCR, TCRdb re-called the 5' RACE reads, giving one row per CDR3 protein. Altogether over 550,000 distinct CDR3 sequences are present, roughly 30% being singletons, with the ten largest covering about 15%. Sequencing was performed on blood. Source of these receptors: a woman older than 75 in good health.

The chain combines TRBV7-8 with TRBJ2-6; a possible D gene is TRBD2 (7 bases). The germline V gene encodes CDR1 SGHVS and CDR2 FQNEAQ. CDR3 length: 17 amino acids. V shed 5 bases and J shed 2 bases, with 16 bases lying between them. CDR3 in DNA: TGTGCCAGCAGCAGGTTGCGAGGGGGGGCTGGGGCCAACGTCCTGACTTTC. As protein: CASSRLRGGAGANVLTF.

CDR3 nucleotides: TGCAGTGCTAGTGCCGGCGGAGGAACCCAGTACTTC. Translated: CSASAGGGTQYF. The rearrangement uses TRBV20-1 and TRBJ2-5; possible D gene TRBD2, 5 bases. The V end lost 3 bases, the J end lost 8 bases, and 13 bases lay between the germline ends. Germline V gene lookup returns CDR1 DFQATT and CDR2 SNEGSKA (reference sequence). This CDR3 has 12 residues.

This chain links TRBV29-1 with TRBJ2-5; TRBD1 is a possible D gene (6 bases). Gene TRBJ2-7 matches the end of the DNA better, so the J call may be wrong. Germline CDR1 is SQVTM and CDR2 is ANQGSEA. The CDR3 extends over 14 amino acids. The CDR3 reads CSVGPPGQPDEQYF. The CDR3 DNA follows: TGCAGCGTTGGGCCCCCCGGACAGCCCGACGAGCAGTACTTC.